This T cell receptor (beta chain) emerged from a study of OX40 agonist ivuxolimab in advanced cancers. Here immunoSEQ multiplex PCR was the method, and the copy in TCRdb shows in-frame clones only, minus some. The data contain about 27,000 clones, about 86% of them singletons. In its sample, this clone was seen a few times. The CDR3 sequence is 11 residues long. Germline loops: CDR1 MNHNS, CDR2 SASEGT. Trimming took off 7 bases at V and 10 bases at J, with 13 bases between the two ends. This TCR was sampled from an adult with an advanced solid tumor such as melanoma, head and neck, liver or kidney cancer. This chain connects TRBV6-1 to TRBJ1-2; tentative D call: TRBD1 (5 bases). Sequences were derived from CD4+ or CD8+ T cells sorted from blood, sampled in a trial of the OX40 agonist ivuxolimab. CDR3 sequence: CASIQGTSYTF. The CDR3 bases are TGTGCCAGCATTCAGGGCACCTCCTACACCTTC.